This T cell receptor beta chain is from a study of CD8 T cells in Susac syndrome. The CDR3 runs 14 residues. From germline, CDR1 is SGDLS and CDR2 YYNGEE. V was shortened by 1 base and J by 9 bases, with 14 bases between the two germline ends. The authors reverse transcribed about 0.5 to 1 ug RNA with random hexamers. TCRdb re-derived calls from the immunoSEQ multiplex PCR reads in MiXCR, one entry per CDR3 protein. The repertoire has approximately 180,000 distinct CDR3 sequences, just under 95% of them found once; the top ten carry 0.099%. V and J are TRBV9 and TRBJ2-1; no definite D call. Sequences were obtained from CD4+ T cells from PBMCs. This receptor was identified in a human donor with Susac syndrome. CDR3 in DNA: TGTGCCAGCAGCGTAAATCCCGTAAGGTCTGAGCAGTTCTTC. It translates to CASSVNPVRSEQFF.